Shown below are 21 T cell receptor beta chains from a single sample sequenced in a study of blood T cell repertoires in COVID-19. Libraries were prepared by immunoSEQ multiplex PCR; TCRdb keeps only in-frame clonotypes and omits some of them. The sample carries around 140,000 clones, roughly 89% recorded once. Sequencing was carried out using peripheral blood. The source is a man aged 50 or older with active or convalescent COVID-19.

The chain employs TRBV4-3 and TRBJ1-3; 11 nucleotides agree with TRBD1. The V segment lost 1 base and the J segment 1 base; nucleotides outside the gene matches: 0. This CDR3 has 16 amino acids. Germline loops: CDR1 LGHNA, CDR2 YSLEER. The CDR3 loop is CASSQGDRGSGNTIYF. As DNA, the CDR3 is TGCGCCAGCAGCCAAGGGGACAGGGGGTCTGGAAACACCATATATTTT.

The V call is TRBV5-4, the J call TRBJ1-2; maybe TRBD1 (5 bases). Germline V gives CDR1 SGHNT, CDR2 YYREEE (reference sequence). The V and J ends lost 6 bases and 2 bases respectively, with 14 bases between them. This CDR3 has 14 amino acids. CDR3 sequence reads: CASTPGNQNYGYTF. CDR3 DNA sequence: TGTGCCAGCACACCAGGGAACCAAAACTATGGCTACACCTTC.

The rearrangement links TRBV7-7 to TRBJ2-5; 8 bases map to TRBD2. Unmatched junction bases numbered 10, after V lost 5 bases and J lost 5 bases. The CDR3 loop spans 15 amino acids. CDR1 and CDR2 (germline): SSHAT, FNYEAQ (reference sequence). The CDR3: CASSPDSGGWETQYF. The CDR3 coding sequence is TGTGCCAGCAGCCCTGACTCGGGGGGGTGGGAGACCCAGTACTTC. Filled out from reference TRBV7-7 and TRBJ2-5, the complete variable domain reads GAGVSQSPRYKVTKRGQDVTLRCDPISSHATLYWYQQALGQGPEFLTYFNYEAQPDKSGLPSDRFSAERPEGSISTLTIQRTEQRDSAMYRCASSPDSGGWETQYFGPGTRLLVL.

The genes are TRBV19 and TRBJ2-4; a possible D gene is TRBD1 (5 bases). The CDR3 loop spans 16 amino acids. The ends were cut back, 7 bases at V and 3 bases at J, with 19 bases in the middle. The germline gives CDR1 LNHDA, CDR2 SQIVND (reference sequence). This chain's CDR3 is CASNRRGSDGKNIQYF. The CDR3 nucleotides are TGTGCCAGTAACAGGAGAGGTTCCGACGGCAAAAACATTCAGTACTTC.

The chain is built from TRBV9 and TRBJ2-6; D gene unclear. The germline V and J ends were trimmed by 4 bases and 0 bases, with 2 bases remaining between them. CDR3 length: 13 amino acids. Germline loops: CDR1 SGDLS, CDR2 YYNGEE. CDR3 loop: CASSHSGANVLTF. The CDR3, as DNA: TGTGCCAGCAGCCACTCTGGGGCCAACGTCCTGACTTTC.

This rearrangement joins TRBV3-1 (or the pseudogene TRBV3-2) to TRBJ2-1, with TRBD2 matching 8 bases. The CDR3 contains 16 residues. The V gene end was trimmed by 4 bases and the J gene end by 2 bases; junction bases not matched to a gene: 7. Germline assignment: CDR1 LGHDT and CDR2 YNNKEL (reference sequence). The CDR3 reads CASSRVSGAPYNEQFF. In DNA form, the CDR3 reads TGTGCCAGCAGCCGAGTTAGCGGGGCCCCCTACAATGAGCAGTTCTTC.

The rearrangement uses TRBV28 and TRBJ1-4, with D maybe TRBD1 (5 bases). With 2 bases removed from V and 16 bases from J, the gap between germline ends came to 20 bases. From germline, CDR1 is MDHEN and CDR2 SYDVKM. CDR3 length: 14 amino acids. The CDR3 sequence is CASSLGGRQGGRFF. The CDR3 DNA reads TGTGCCAGCAGTTTAGGTGGACGGCAGGGAGGGCGGTTTTTT.

V gene TRBV7-6 combines with J gene TRBJ2-2; TRBD1 matches at 11 bases. This CDR3 has 20 residues. The junction had 15 bases not matched to a gene; V was cut back by 1 base and J by 5 bases. The germline CDR1 and CDR2 sequences are SGHVS and FNYEAQ. The CDR3 nucleotides read TGTGCCAGCAGCTTAGACGGACAGGGGGCGTTGGGAGGACCTACCGGGGAGCTGTTTTTT. This gives the protein CASSLDGQGALGGPTGELFF.

About this clone: A junction boundary mismatches the germline segment, possibly from a read error. The CDR3: CASRESGEFEAFF. CDR3 coding DNA: TGCGCCAGCAGAGAGTCAGGGGAATTTGAAGCTTTCTTT. The chain recombines TRBV10-2 with TRBJ1-1; D may be TRBD1 (6 bases). The CDR3 spans 13 residues. Germline CDR1 reads WSHSY; CDR2 reads SAAADI.

The CDR3 coding sequence is TGTGCCAGCAGCGTAGGATTGGACAGGTCTGGCTACACCTTC. It translates to CASSVGLDRSGYTF. This chain uses TRBV9 with TRBJ1-2; 7 nucleotides agree with TRBD1. V was pared by 0 bases and J by 7 bases, with 6 bases of the junction left unmatched. The CDR3 length is 14 residues. Germline V gene sequence: CDR1 SGDLS, CDR2 YYNGEE.

J is TRBJ1-5 and V is TRBV6-5; D is unclear. The CDR3 has 16 amino acids. The germline CDR1 and CDR2 sequences are MNHEY and SVGAGI. V lost 3 bases and J 1 base, leaving 13 bases between the germline ends. As DNA, the CDR3 is TGTGCCAGCAGTTATGGGCCTCCTGGGAGCAATCAGCCCCAGCATTTT. Encoded protein: CASSYGPPGSNQPQHF.

This CDR3 reads CASSSDGNYGYTF. The CDR3 coding sequence is TGTGCCAGCAGTTCTGACGGGAACTATGGCTACACCTTC. The gene calls are TRBV28 and TRBJ1-2; D not resolved. V lost 4 bases and J 2 bases, leaving 8 bases between the germline ends. Germline V gene lookup returns CDR1 MDHEN and CDR2 SYDVKM. This CDR3 is 13 amino acids long.

This rearrangement joins TRBV15 to TRBJ1-6, with D possibly TRBD1 on 6 matching bases. CDR3 length equals 15 residues. From germline, CDR1 is LNHNV and CDR2 YYDKDF (reference sequence). V lost 6 bases and J 7 bases, leaving 16 bases between the germline ends. This CDR3 is CATRGSGRGNSPLHF. CDR3 sequence (DNA): TGTGCCACCAGAGGGTCGGGCAGGGGCAATTCACCCCTCCACTTT.

This clone was detected once. The V call is TRBV5-4, the J call TRBJ2-5; D is possibly TRBD1 (6 bases). The germline V and J ends were trimmed by 0 bases and 2 bases, with 11 bases remaining between them. The germline V gene encodes CDR1 SGHNT and CDR2 YYREEE (reference sequence). The CDR3 extends over 15 amino acids. CDR3 DNA sequence: TGTGCCAGCAGCTTGGATCCGGGACATCAAGAGACCCAGTACTTC. The encoded protein is CASSLDPGHQETQYF.

The chain combines TRBV5-1 with TRBJ2-7, with 8 bases fitting TRBD2. Germline-derived CDR1 and CDR2 are SGHRS and YFSETQ. Trimming at V came to 4 bases and at J to 0 bases, leaving 9 bases not matched to a gene. The CDR3 covers 16 residues. CDR3: CASSTDRGGGSYEQYF. CDR3 nucleotides: TGCGCCAGCAGCACGGACCGGGGGGGAGGCTCCTACGAGCAGTACTTC.

V usage is TRBV19 and J usage is TRBJ2-1, with 8 positions matching TRBD1. Germline CDR1 reads LNHDA; CDR2 reads SQIVND (reference sequence). The CDR3 totals 15 residues. V lost 4 bases to trimming and J lost 6 bases; unmatched junction nucleotides: 8. The CDR3 DNA reads TGTGCCAGTAGTACGGGGACAGGTGGAGGCAATGAGCAGTTCTTC. As protein: CASSTGTGGGNEQFF.

The rearrangement links TRBV10-3 to TRBJ2-2; 9 nucleotides match TRBD1. Germline CDR1 and CDR2: ENHRY and SYGVKD. The CDR3 is 14 amino acids. V was clipped by 7 bases and J by 6 bases; unmatched bases: 6. The CDR3 loop reads CAINPGQGSGELFF. The CDR3 DNA reads TGTGCCATCAATCCGGGACAGGGATCCGGGGAGCTGTTTTTT.

This clone occurred once. The rearrangement uses TRBV2 and TRBJ2-3; 8 positions agree with TRBD2. The CDR3 is made up of 12 amino acids. The V gene end was trimmed by 10 bases and the J gene end by 6 bases; junction bases not matched to a gene: 6. The germline V gene has CDR1 SNHLY and CDR2 FYNNEI. CDR3 protein: CAIGSGGDTQYF. In nucleotides, the CDR3 is TGTGCCATAGGTTCGGGAGGGGATACGCAGTATTTT.

This chain connects TRBV19 to TRBJ2-3; D might be TRBD1 (5 bases). Germline-derived CDR1 and CDR2 are LNHDA and SQIVND (reference sequence). The CDR3 is 12 residues long. The V gene lost 5 bases and the J gene lost 4 bases, with 7 bases spanning the gap. The CDR3 spells CASSVRADTQYF. The CDR3 nucleotides are TGTGCCAGTAGTGTCAGGGCAGATACGCAGTATTTT.

V usage is TRBV27 and J usage is TRBJ2-7; 7 positions agree with TRBD2. V shed 2 bases and J 2 bases; nucleotides not matched to a gene: 9. Per the germline V gene, CDR1 is MNHEY and CDR2 is SMNVEV (reference sequence). The CDR3 sequence is 16 residues long. CDR3 nucleotides: TGTGCCAGCAGTTTAGTATTTGCGGGAGCGCCCTACGAGCAGTACTTC. It codes for CASSLVFAGAPYEQYF.

The V and J genes are TRBV7-2 and TRBJ2-1, with TRBD1 matching 8 bases. V lost 5 bases and J lost 5; bases outside the gene matches: 20. The CDR3 totals 19 residues. Germline CDR1 SGHTA, CDR2 FQGNSA. The CDR3 DNA reads TGTGCCAGCAGCCAATACCCCCCGTCTGGGACAGGTAGGAACAATGAGCAGTTCTTC. Translated: CASSQYPPSGTGRNNEQFF.